This TCR beta chain emerged from a study of Ad26.COV2.S vaccination and SARS-CoV-2 variants. Findings of the study overall: Substantial breadth was reported for post-vaccination spike-specific CD8+ and CD4+ T cells. Total T cell responses may have been underestimated by the TCR breadth and depth analyses. People who got the vaccine or the placebo had similar non-spike TCR breadth.

Treatment: approximately 18 received Ad26.COV2.S at low or high dose, single or two shots; 5 received placebo; per-sample allocation not given. The samples were gathered on day 63 after the first injection of vaccine or placebo. TCRdb's table, derived via immunoSEQ multiplex PCR, lists solely in-frame clones and lacks some. The sample records 400,000 to 450,000 clones, approximately 90% being singletons. This CDR3 contains 14 residues. Per the germline V gene, CDR1 is SEHNR and CDR2 is FQNEAQ (reference sequence). The ends lost 5 bases at V and 4 bases at J; junction bases unmatched: 8. This clone was observed a single time. The antigen is undetermined.

The source was peripheral blood, collected in a trial of Ad26.COV2.S vaccine versus placebo. The source of this sequence is a person aged 18 to 59 who received the Ad26.COV2.S COVID-19 vaccine or a placebo. The genes are TRBV7-9 and TRBJ2-7, with TRBD2 matching 7 bases. For the CDR3, the DNA is TGTGCCAGCAGCGGCCCGGGACTAACTTACGAGCAGTACTTC. This gives the protein CASSGPGLTYEQYF.